These T cell receptor beta chains were read from a single sample in a study of control samples from healthy donors and cancer patients. The data were produced by immunoSEQ multiplex PCR, yet TCRdb's version contains in-frame clones alone and is incomplete. The table includes some 130,000 clones, more than 80% detected once. Material for sequencing was blood. All receptors derive from a man aged 40-50 years in good health. Both conserved end residues are part of each CDR3. Each record gives: CDR3 length, J gene, V gene, D gene, clone size, CDR3 DNA, CDR3 protein. The D gene is left open where the match is weak. Where a row states a size, it is once, few, many or the class of an expanded clone; other rows omit it.

length: 15; J: TRBJ2-1; V: TRBV18; D: TRBD2; size: .; DNA: TGTGCCAGCTCACCACTGGGGGGGGAAAACAATGAGCAGTTCTTC; CDR3: CASSPLGGENNEQFF
length: 13; J: TRBJ2-5; V: TRBV25-1; D: .; size: .; DNA: TGTGCCAGCAGTGAATCGGGTAAAGAGACCCAGTACTTC; CDR3: CASSESGKETQYF
length: 13; J: TRBJ2-5; V: TRBV27; D: TRBD1; size: .; DNA: TGTGCCAAAACACAGGGGTTTCAAGAGACCCAGTACTTC; CDR3: CAKTQGFQETQYF
length: 15; J: TRBJ1-2; V: TRBV29-1; D: .; size: .; DNA: TGCAGCGTTGAAGAGGTTAGGGGACGGTTGTATGGCTACACCTTC; CDR3: CSVEEVRGRLYGYTF
length: 15; J: TRBJ2-3; V: TRBV5-8; D: .; size: .; DNA: TGTGCCAGCAGCTCGAGGTTTGGTAGCACAGATACGCAGTATTTT; CDR3: CASSSRFGSTDTQYF
length: 13; J: TRBJ2-7; V: TRBV6-5; D: TRBD1; size: few; DNA: TGTGCCAGCAGTCGGGACAGATACTACGAGCAGTACTTC; CDR3: CASSRDRYYEQYF
length: 14; J: TRBJ2-3; V: TRBV28; D: .; size: .; DNA: TGTGCCAGCTGGGCCTGGTCTAGCACAGATACGCAGTATTTT; CDR3: CASWAWSSTDTQYF
length: 15; J: TRBJ2-3; V: TRBV5-6; D: .; size: few; DNA: TGTGCCAGCAGCTTGTATACGCGGGGAACAGATACGCAGTATTTT; CDR3: CASSLYTRGTDTQYF
length: 16; J: TRBJ1-2; V: TRBV7-9; D: .; size: .; DNA: TGTGCCAGCAGCTTAGGTGGAGACAGGCGAATGGGAGGCTACACCTTC; CDR3: CASSLGGDRRMGGYTF
length: 12; J: TRBJ1-2; V: TRBV29-1; D: .; size: .; DNA: TGCGGCGCCCAACAGGAGTTCTATGGCTACACCTTC; CDR3: CGAQQEFYGYTF
length: 12; J: TRBJ2-1; V: TRBV25-1; D: .; size: .; DNA: TGTGCCAGCATAGATGGGTACAATGAGCAGTTCTTC; CDR3: CASIDGYNEQFF
length: 14; J: TRBJ2-5; V: TRBV2; D: .; size: .; DNA: TGTGCCAGCAGTGAAGGCCGCGTACAAGAGACCCAGTACTTC; CDR3: CASSEGRVQETQYF
length: 13; J: TRBJ2-6; V: TRBV30; D: .; size: .; DNA: TGTGCCTGGAGGGGGGATTGGGCCAACGTCCTGACTTTC; CDR3: CAWRGDWANVLTF
length: 15; J: TRBJ2-5; V: TRBV14; D: TRBD1; size: once; DNA: TGTGCCAGCAGCTGGAGACAGGGGAAGCAGGAGACCCAGTACTTC; CDR3: CASSWRQGKQETQYF
length: 14; J: TRBJ2-1; V: TRBV7-2; D: TRBD2; size: .; DNA: TGTGCCAGCAGCTTGGGCGGGGGGAACAATGAGCAGTTCTTC; CDR3: CASSLGGGNNEQFF
length: 15; J: TRBJ1-4; V: TRBV7-8; D: TRBD1; size: .; DNA: TGTGCCAGCAGCTTATCGCAGGGGGCGGGAGAAAAACTGTTTTTT; CDR3: CASSLSQGAGEKLFF
length: 13; J: TRBJ1-3; V: TRBV27; D: .; size: .; DNA: TGTGCCAGCAGTCCGCGGGGGGGAAACACCATATATTTT; CDR3: CASSPRGGNTIYF
length: 14; J: TRBJ2-1; V: TRBV6-5; D: TRBD2; size: .; DNA: TGTGCCAGCAGTCGAATAGCGGGGGACAATGAGCAGTTCTTC; CDR3: CASSRIAGDNEQFF
length: 15; J: TRBJ1-5; V: TRBV3-1/TRBV3-2; D: .; size: .; DNA: TGTGCCAGCAGCCCCTACGGAAGTAGCAATCAGCCCCAGCATTTT; CDR3: CASSPYGSSNQPQHF
length: 14; J: TRBJ1-5; V: TRBV19; D: TRBD1; size: .; DNA: TGTGCCAGTAGCCAGACAGGGACCAATCAGCCCCAGCATTTT; CDR3: CASSQTGTNQPQHF
length: 16; J: TRBJ1-2; V: TRBV6-1; D: .; size: .; DNA: TGTGCCAGCAGTGAAGAAGACAGGCGGGCTAACTATGGCTACACCTTC; CDR3: CASSEEDRRANYGYTF
length: 13; J: TRBJ2-3; V: TRBV2; D: .; size: .; DNA: TGTGCCAGCAGTGTATACCGCACAGATACGCAGTATTTT; CDR3: CASSVYRTDTQYF
length: 13; J: TRBJ1-5; V: TRBV9; D: .; size: .; DNA: TGTGCCAGCAGCGTACTTGGGGGGCAGCCCCAGCATTTT; CDR3: CASSVLGGQPQHF
length: 15; J: TRBJ2-2; V: TRBV15; D: TRBD1; size: .; DNA: TGTGCCACCAGCATGACAGGGGGCCGCACCGGGGAGCTGTTTTTT; CDR3: CATSMTGGRTGELFF
length: 15; J: TRBJ1-4; V: TRBV18; D: TRBD1; size: .; DNA: TGTGCCAGCTCAACGAGGACAGGGTTTGGAGAAAAACTGTTTTTT; CDR3: CASSTRTGFGEKLFF
length: 15; J: TRBJ1-5; V: TRBV18; D: .; size: .; DNA: TGTGCCAGCTCCCCCGGGACACAGAGGAATCAGCCCCAGCATTTT; CDR3: CASSPGTQRNQPQHF
length: 17; J: TRBJ1-2; V: TRBV24-1; D: TRBD1; size: .; DNA: TGTGCCACCAGTGCTCTAGGACAGGGGGGGCGGGACTATGGCTACACCTTC; CDR3: CATSALGQGGRDYGYTF
length: 14; J: TRBJ2-5; V: TRBV3-1/TRBV3-2; D: TRBD2; size: once; DNA: TGTGCCAGCAGCCCCACCGTGGGGGGGGAGACCCAGTACTTC; CDR3: CASSPTVGGETQYF
length: 13; J: TRBJ1-4; V: TRBV7-2; D: .; size: .; DNA: TGTGCCAGCAGCTTAGAGAGGGAAGGAAAACTGTTTTTT; CDR3: CASSLEREGKLFF
length: 12; J: TRBJ1-2; V: TRBV9; D: .; size: .; DNA: TGTGCCAGCTTCCACGAAAGCTATGGCTACACCTTC; CDR3: CASFHESYGYTF
length: 15; J: TRBJ1-3; V: TRBV7-2; D: .; size: .; DNA: TGTGCCAGCAGCTTAGTATCCTCCCCTGGAAACACCATATATTTT; CDR3: CASSLVSSPGNTIYF
length: 15; J: TRBJ1-1; V: TRBV6-4; D: TRBD1; size: .; DNA: TGTGCCAGCAGTGCTGCGACAGGGGGGAACACTGAAGCTTTCTTT; CDR3: CASSAATGGNTEAFF
length: 11; J: TRBJ2-3; V: TRBV4-1; D: .; size: .; DNA: TGCGCCAGCACCTCACCAGATACGCAGTATTTT; CDR3: CASTSPDTQYF
length: 14; J: TRBJ1-4; V: TRBV18; D: .; size: .; DNA: TGTGCCAGCTCATCAGGGAGGGGAGGAGAAAAACTGTTTTTT; CDR3: CASSSGRGGEKLFF
length: 14; J: TRBJ2-7; V: TRBV28; D: TRBD1; size: .; DNA: TGTGCCAGCAGTTCCGGGACAGGGAGGTACGAGCAGTACTTC; CDR3: CASSSGTGRYEQYF
length: 13; J: TRBJ2-5; V: TRBV5-1; D: .; size: .; DNA: TGCGCCAGCAGCTGGCAGGGATTAGGGACCCAGTACTTC; CDR3: CASSWQGLGTQYF
length: 13; J: TRBJ1-5; V: TRBV27; D: .; size: .; DNA: TGTGCCAGCAGAGACAGTCGCAATCAGCCCCAGCATTTT; CDR3: CASRDSRNQPQHF
length: 17; J: TRBJ2-7; V: TRBV18; D: .; size: .; DNA: TGTGCCAGCTCACCACTTTTACCAGGGAGTGTTACCCACGAGCAGTACTTC; CDR3: CASSPLLPGSVTHEQYF
length: 14; J: TRBJ2-7; V: TRBV7-9; D: .; size: .; DNA: TGTGCCAGCACCCCGTGGGCGGGACCCTACGAGCAGTACTTC; CDR3: CASTPWAGPYEQYF
length: 12; J: TRBJ2-1; V: TRBV12-3/TRBV12-4; D: .; size: .; DNA: TGTGCCAGCAGTTTTTGGGTCGATGAGCAGTTCTTC; CDR3: CASSFWVDEQFF
length: 12; J: TRBJ2-1; V: TRBV12-3/TRBV12-4; D: .; size: few; DNA: TGTGCCAGCAGTTACGGACAGATTGAGCAGTTCTTC; CDR3: CASSYGQIEQFF
length: 16; J: TRBJ2-7; V: TRBV6-6; D: .; size: once; DNA: TGTGCCAGCAGTTACAGACCGGGACCGTACTCCTACGAGCAGTACTTC; CDR3: CASSYRPGPYSYEQYF
length: 16; J: TRBJ1-1; V: TRBV6-1; D: .; size: .; DNA: TGTGCCAGCAGTGAGGGACTGCCTCCTCTTGGGGCTGAAGCTTTCTTT; CDR3: CASSEGLPPLGAEAFF
length: 16; J: TRBJ1-3; V: TRBV7-2; D: .; size: .; DNA: TGTGCCAGCAGCTTAAGCTTCGGGGTTACCGGAAACACCATATATTTT; CDR3: CASSLSFGVTGNTIYF
length: 13; J: TRBJ2-5; V: TRBV24-1; D: .; size: few; DNA: TGTGCCACCAGTGATTTCAGGGAAGAGACCCAGTACTTC; CDR3: CATSDFREETQYF
length: 15; J: TRBJ1-4; V: TRBV6-5; D: .; size: few; DNA: TGTGCCAGCAGTTACTCGAGAGGGATGGGTGCAAAACTGTTTTTT; CDR3: CASSYSRGMGAKLFF
length: 15; J: TRBJ1-3; V: TRBV5-1; D: .; size: few; DNA: TGCGCCAGCAGCCCCGGCGGCAGCAACATTGGCACCATATATTTT; CDR3: CASSPGGSNIGTIYF
length: 12; J: TRBJ2-2; V: TRBV24-1; D: .; size: few; DNA: TGTGCCACCAGTGGAACTCATGGGGAGCTGTTTTTT; CDR3: CATSGTHGELFF
length: 16; J: TRBJ2-2; V: TRBV9; D: .; size: .; DNA: TGTGCCAGCAGCGCGGCCAGGGTGGGGCATGGCGGGGAGCTGTTTTTT; CDR3: CASSAARVGHGGELFF
length: 12; J: TRBJ2-7; V: TRBV6-5; D: .; size: .; DNA: TGTGCCAGCAGGGAGACAGCCTACGAGCAGTACTTC; CDR3: CASRETAYEQYF
length: 16; J: TRBJ1-4; V: TRBV5-4; D: .; size: .; DNA: TGTGCCAGCAGCCGTGCTGACAGAAAAACTAATGAAAAACTGTTTTTT; CDR3: CASSRADRKTNEKLFF
length: 15; J: TRBJ2-7; V: TRBV5-4; D: .; size: .; DNA: TGTGCCAGCAGCAGGGGGGACCCAAGGGGTTCCGAGCAGTACTTC; CDR3: CASSRGDPRGSEQYF
length: 19; J: TRBJ1-1; V: TRBV6-1; D: .; size: once; DNA: TGTGCCAGCAGTGAACGGTCGTTGTGGCAGGGAAACATGAACACTGAAGCTTTCTTT; CDR3: CASSERSLWQGNMNTEAFF
length: 12; J: TRBJ2-7; V: TRBV6-5; D: .; size: .; DNA: TGTGCCAGCGGAAAGGACGTCTACGAGCAGTACTTC; CDR3: CASGKDVYEQYF